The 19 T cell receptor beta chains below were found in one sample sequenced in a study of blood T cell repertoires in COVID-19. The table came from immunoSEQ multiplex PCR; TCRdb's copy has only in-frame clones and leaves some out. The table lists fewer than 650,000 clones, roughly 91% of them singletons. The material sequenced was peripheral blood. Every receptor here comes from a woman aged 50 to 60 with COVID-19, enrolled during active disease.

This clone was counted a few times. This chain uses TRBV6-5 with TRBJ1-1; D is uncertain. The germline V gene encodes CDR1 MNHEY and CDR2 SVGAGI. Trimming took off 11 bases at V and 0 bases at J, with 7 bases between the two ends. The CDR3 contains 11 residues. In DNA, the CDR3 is TGTGCCTCGCGCCTGAACACTGAAGCTTTCTTT. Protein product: CASRLNTEAFF.

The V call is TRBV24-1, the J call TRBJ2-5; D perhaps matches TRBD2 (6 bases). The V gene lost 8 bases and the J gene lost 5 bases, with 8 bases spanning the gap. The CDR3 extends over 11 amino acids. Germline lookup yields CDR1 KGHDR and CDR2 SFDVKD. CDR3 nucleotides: TGTGCCACCAAGGAGGGGGAGACCCAGTACTTC. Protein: CATKEGETQYF.

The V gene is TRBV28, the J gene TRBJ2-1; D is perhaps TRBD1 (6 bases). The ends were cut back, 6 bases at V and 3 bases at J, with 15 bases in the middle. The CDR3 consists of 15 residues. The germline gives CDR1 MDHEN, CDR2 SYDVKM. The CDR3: CASSSTGRSYNEQFF. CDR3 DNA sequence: TGTGCCAGCAGCTCCACAGGGCGCAGCTACAATGAGCAGTTCTTC. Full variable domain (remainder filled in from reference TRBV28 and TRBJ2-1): DVKVTQSSRYLVKRTGEKVFLECVQDMDHENMFWYRQDPGLGLRLIYFSYDVKMKEKGDIPEGYSVSREKKERFSLILESASTNQTSMYLCASSSTGRSYNEQFFGPGTRLTVL.

CDR3 bases: TGTGCCAGCAGTTACTCCGGTGAAGGGGCCACCTACGAGCAGTACTTC. Its translation is CASSYSGEGATYEQYF. J is TRBJ2-7 and V is TRBV6-5; possible D gene TRBD1, 5 bases. The germline CDR1 and CDR2 sequences are MNHEY and SVGAGI. The germline V and J ends were trimmed by 0 bases and 2 bases, with 14 bases remaining between them. This CDR3 is built from 16 residues.

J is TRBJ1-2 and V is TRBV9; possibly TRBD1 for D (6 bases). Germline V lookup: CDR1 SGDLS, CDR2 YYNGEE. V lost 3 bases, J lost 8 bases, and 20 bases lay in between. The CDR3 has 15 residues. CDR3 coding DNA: TGTGCCAGCAGCGGCTGGACAGATGAGTCTATGGGCTACACCTTC. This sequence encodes CASSGWTDESMGYTF.

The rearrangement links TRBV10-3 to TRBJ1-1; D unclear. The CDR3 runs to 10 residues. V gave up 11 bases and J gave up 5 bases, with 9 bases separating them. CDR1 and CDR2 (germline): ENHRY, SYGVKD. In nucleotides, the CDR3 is TGTGCCGGGAGTATAACTGAAGCTTTCTTT. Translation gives CAGSITEAFF.

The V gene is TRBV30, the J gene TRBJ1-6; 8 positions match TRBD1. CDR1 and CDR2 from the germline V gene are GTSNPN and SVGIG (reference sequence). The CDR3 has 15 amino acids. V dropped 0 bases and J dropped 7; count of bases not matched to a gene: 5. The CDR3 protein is CAWSVTGTGNSPLHF. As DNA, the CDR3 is TGTGCCTGGAGTGTCACCGGGACAGGAAATTCACCCCTCCACTTT. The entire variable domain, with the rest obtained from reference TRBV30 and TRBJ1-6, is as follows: SQTIHQWPATLVQPVGSPLSLECTVEGTSNPNLYWYRQAAGRGLQLLFYSVGIGQISSEVPQNLSASRPQDRQFILSSKKLLLSDSGFYLCAWSVTGTGNSPLHFGNGTRLTVT.

The CDR3 nucleotides are TGCGCCGGTAGGGGGACGGGAGGCACTGAAGCTTTCTTT. The encoded protein is CAGRGTGGTEAFF. The chain recombines TRBV5-1 with TRBJ1-1; TRBD1 is a possible D gene (6 bases). Trimming took 10 bases from V and 4 from J, leaving 17 bases between them. The CDR3 spans 13 residues. Germline V CDR1 and CDR2: SGHRS, YFSETQ.

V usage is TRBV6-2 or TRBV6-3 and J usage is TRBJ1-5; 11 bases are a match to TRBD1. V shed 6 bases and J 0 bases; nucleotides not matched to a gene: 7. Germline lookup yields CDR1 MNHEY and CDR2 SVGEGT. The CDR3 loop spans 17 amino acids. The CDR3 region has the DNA TGTGCCAGCAGCTCTGGACAGGGGGCGTATAGCAATCAGCCCCAGCATTTT. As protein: CASSSGQGAYSNQPQHF.

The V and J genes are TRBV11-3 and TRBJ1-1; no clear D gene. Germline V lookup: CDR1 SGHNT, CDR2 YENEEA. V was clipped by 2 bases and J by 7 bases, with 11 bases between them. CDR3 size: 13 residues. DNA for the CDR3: TGTGCCAGCAGCTTATTGTCTAGCAGTGAAGCTTTCTTT. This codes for CASSLLSSSEAFF.

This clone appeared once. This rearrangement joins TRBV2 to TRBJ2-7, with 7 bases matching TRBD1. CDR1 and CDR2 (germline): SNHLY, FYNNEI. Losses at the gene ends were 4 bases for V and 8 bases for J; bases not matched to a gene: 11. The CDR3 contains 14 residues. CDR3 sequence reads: CASSGQGQYGQQYF. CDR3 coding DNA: TGTGCCAGCAGTGGACAGGGTCAATACGGCCAGCAGTACTTC.

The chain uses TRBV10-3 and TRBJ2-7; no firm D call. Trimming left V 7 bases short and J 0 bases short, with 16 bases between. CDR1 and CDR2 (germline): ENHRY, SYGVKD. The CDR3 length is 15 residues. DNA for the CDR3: TGTGCCATCACCCGGTCGGCCCAGGACTCCTACGAGCAGTACTTC. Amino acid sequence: CAITRSAQDSYEQYF.

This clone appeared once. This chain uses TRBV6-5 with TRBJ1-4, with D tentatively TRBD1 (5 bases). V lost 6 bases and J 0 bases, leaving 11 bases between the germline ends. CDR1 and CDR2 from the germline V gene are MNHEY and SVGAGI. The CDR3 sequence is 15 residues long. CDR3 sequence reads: CASSQSGATNEKLFF. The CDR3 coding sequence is TGTGCCAGCAGCCAGTCGGGGGCAACTAATGAAAAACTGTTTTTT.

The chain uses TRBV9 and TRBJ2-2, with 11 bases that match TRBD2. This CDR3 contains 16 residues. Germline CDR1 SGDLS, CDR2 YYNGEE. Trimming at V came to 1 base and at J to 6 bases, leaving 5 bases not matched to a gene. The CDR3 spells CASSVSSGGSPGELFF. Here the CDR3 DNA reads TGTGCCAGCAGCGTATCTAGCGGGGGGTCCCCCGGGGAGCTGTTTTTT.

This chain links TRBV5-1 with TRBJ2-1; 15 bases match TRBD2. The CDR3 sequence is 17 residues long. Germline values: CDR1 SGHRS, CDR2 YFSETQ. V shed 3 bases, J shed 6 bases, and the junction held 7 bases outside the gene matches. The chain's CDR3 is CASSSGTSGGLGNEQFF. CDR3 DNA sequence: TGCGCCAGCAGCTCCGGGACTAGCGGGGGGCTAGGCAATGAGCAGTTCTTC.

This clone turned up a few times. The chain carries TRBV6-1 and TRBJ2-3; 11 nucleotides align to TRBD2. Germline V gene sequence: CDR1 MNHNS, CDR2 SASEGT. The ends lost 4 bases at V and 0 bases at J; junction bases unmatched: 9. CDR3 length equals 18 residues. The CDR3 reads CASSVPTSGVRSTDTQYF. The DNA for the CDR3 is TGTGCCAGCAGTGTTCCGACTAGCGGGGTCCGCAGCACAGATACGCAGTATTTT.

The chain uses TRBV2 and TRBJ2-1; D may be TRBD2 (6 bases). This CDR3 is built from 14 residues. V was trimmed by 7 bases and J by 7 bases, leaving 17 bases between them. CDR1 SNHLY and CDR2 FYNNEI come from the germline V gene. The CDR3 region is CASMKGGVINEQFF. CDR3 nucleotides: TGTGCCAGCATGAAGGGAGGAGTAATAAATGAGCAGTTCTTC. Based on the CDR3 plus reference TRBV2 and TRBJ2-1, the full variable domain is EPEVTQTPSHQVTQMGQEVILRCVPISNHLYFYWYRQILGQKVEFLVSFYNNEISEKSEIFDDQFSVERPDGSNFTLKIRSTKLEDSAMYFCASMKGGVINEQFFGPGTRLTVL.

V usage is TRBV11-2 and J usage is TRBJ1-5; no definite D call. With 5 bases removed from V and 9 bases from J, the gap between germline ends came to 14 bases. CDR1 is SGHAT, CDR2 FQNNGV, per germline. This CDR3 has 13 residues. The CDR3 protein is CASSADVWPPQHF. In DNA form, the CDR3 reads TGTGCCAGCAGCGCGGATGTCTGGCCGCCCCAGCATTTT.

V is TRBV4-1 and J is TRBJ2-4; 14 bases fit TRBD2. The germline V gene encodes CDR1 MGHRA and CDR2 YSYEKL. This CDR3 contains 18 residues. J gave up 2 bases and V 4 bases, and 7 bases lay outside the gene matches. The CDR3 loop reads CASSLRLAGGNPKNIQYF. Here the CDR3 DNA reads TGCGCCAGCAGCCTTCGACTAGCGGGGGGGAACCCCAAAAACATTCAGTACTTC.